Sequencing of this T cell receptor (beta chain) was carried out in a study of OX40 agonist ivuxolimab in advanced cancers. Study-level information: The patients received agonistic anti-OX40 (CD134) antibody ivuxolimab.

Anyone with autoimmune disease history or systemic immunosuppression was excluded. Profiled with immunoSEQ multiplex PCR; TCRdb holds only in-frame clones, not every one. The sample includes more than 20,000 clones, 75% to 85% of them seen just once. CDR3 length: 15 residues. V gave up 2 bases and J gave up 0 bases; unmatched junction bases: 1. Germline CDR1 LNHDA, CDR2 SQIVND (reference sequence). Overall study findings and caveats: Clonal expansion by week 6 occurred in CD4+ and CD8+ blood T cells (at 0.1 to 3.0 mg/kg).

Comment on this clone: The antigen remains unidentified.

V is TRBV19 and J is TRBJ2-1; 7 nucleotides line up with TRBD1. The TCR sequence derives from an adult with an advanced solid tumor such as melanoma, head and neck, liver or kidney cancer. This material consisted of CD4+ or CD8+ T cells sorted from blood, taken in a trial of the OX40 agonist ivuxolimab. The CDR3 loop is CASSISGGSYNEQFF. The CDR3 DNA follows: TGTGCCAGTAGTATATCAGGGGGCTCCTACAATGAGCAGTTCTTC.